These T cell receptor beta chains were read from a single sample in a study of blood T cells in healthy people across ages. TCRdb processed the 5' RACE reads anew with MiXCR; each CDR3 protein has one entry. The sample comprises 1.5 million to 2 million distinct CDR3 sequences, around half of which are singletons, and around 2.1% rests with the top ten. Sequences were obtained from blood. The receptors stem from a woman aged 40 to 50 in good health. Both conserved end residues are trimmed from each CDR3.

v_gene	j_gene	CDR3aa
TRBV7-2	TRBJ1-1	ASSLVGDPANTEAF
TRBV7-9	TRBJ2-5	ASSLGRTSGQETQY
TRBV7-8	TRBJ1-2	ASSSNRQGWNYGYT
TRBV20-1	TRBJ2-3	SAREVTDTQY
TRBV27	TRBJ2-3	ASSPRGSGGVTDTQY
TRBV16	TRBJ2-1	ASSQWQGVNEQF
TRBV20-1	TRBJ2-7	SATLARSGANYEQY
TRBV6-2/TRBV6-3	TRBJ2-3	ASSYSRLASTDTQY
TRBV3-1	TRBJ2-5	ASTIQGVGETQY
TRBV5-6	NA	ASSLATSTYEQY
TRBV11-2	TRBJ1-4	ASSLAPGYNEKLF
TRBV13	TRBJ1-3	ASRGLLGAKGNTIY
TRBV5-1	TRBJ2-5	ASSLEGQGVSYNEQY
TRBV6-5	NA	ASSDRGPHEQY
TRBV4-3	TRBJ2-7	ASSPGHKGSYEQY
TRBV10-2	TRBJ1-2	ASSETPGRASANYGYT
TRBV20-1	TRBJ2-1	SPKDGTYNEQF
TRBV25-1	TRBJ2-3	ASSEWGQGVDTQY
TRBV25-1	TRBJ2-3	ASSGRVVVNDTQY
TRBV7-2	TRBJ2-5	ASSRLAGGPKTQY
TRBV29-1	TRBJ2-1	SVEGGSGGYNEQF
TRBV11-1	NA	ASSPTSNRGPYEQY
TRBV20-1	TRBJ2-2	SVPGQGSGELF
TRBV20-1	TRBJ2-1	SAMGGEEEQF
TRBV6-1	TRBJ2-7	ATPGQQSSGYYEQY
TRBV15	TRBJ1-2	ATSRAVSGRRYT
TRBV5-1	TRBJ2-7	ASQASHEQY
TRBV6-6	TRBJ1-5	ASAVGGQGQPQH
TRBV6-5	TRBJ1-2	ASSYVGQGNYGYT
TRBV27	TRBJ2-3	ASSLFGTPEGPDTQY
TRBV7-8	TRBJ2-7	ASRNDYEQY
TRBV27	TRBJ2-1	ASSSLAGVDGEQF
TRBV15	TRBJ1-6	ATSPRDSLSPPLH
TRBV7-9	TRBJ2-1	ASSVALGTSNEQF
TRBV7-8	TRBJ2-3	ASSLGGQGTGDTQY
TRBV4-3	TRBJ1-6	ASSQEGLLGNSPLH
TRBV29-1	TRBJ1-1	SVGQGGLTEAF
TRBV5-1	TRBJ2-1	ASSLLAGGQMNEQF
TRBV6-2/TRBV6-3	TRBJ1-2	ASSYKKFGAIIREEIYGYT
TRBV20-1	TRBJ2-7	SANSPVGTYEQY
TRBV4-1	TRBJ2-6	ASSSYRGPTGGANVLT
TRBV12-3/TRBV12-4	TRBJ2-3	ASSTDRANTQY
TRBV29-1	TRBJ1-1	SVPLGRNTEAF
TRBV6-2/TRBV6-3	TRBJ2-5	ASSYRSSAYVETQY
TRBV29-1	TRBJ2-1	SAYRGWANEQF